These 31 T cell receptor beta chains were sequenced from one sample in a study of T cells in Graves' hyperthyroidism and ophthalmopathy. RNA transcripts provided the source from which TCR beta CDR3 regions were amplified. The HTBI set primed first-round TCR CDR3 RT-PCR. Using its own MiXCR run on the multiplex PCR reads, TCRdb lists one record per CDR3 protein. The sample has fewer than 600,000 distinct CDR3 sequences, 12% to 15% seen once; the top ten hold 14%. What was sequenced was blood. These receptors were obtained from a woman in her thirties or forties with Graves' hyperthyroidism.

This clonotype appeared many times. This chain joins TRBV7-8 and TRBJ1-4; D uncertain. V lost 1 base, J lost 8 bases, and 11 bases lay in between. The CDR3 is made up of 14 amino acids. In germline, CDR1 is SGHVS, CDR2 FQNEAQ. CDR3 nucleotide sequence: TGTGCCAGCAGCTTAGTTCCCTCGGAGGAAAAACTGTTTTTT. Protein sequence: CASSLVPSEEKLFF. Full variable domain (outside the CDR3, taken from reference TRBV7-8 and TRBJ1-4): GAGVSQSPRYKVAKRGQDVALRCDPISGHVSLFWYQQALGQGPEFLTYFQNEAQLDKSGLPSDRFFAERPEGSVSTLKIQRTQQEDSAVYLCASSLVPSEEKLFFGSGTQLSVL.

The chain couples TRBV6-2 or TRBV6-3 to TRBJ2-5; either TRBD1 or TRBD2 may supply D (5 bases each). Germline V CDR1 and CDR2: MNHEY, SVGEGT. Trimming removed 6 bases from V and 0 bases from J, with 11 bases in between. The CDR3 contains 14 residues. CDR3 loop: CASSARGDQETQYF. CDR3 DNA: TGTGCCAGCAGCGCCCGGGGCGACCAAGAGACCCAGTACTTC.

The genes are TRBV20-1 and TRBJ2-7; 10 bases line up with TRBD2. The CDR3 is 20 residues long. V trimming: 0 bases; J trimming: 0 bases; junction bases outside the gene matches: 17. Germline CDR1 is DFQATT and CDR2 is SNEGSKA (reference sequence). CDR3 nucleotide sequence: TGCAGTGCTAGAGATTTTAGGTCTAGCGGGAGCCTCACAAGCTCCTACGAGCAGTACTTC. Translated: CSARDFRSSGSLTSSYEQYF.

In DNA form, the CDR3 reads TGTGCCAGCAGTGCACCTTTCATTACTAGCACAGATACGCAGTATTTT. This sequence encodes CASSAPFITSTDTQYF. The V and J genes are TRBV2 and TRBJ2-3; D remains unclear. Trimming shortened V by 4 bases and J by 0 bases, and 14 bases separated the two germline ends. The germline V gene encodes CDR1 SNHLY and CDR2 FYNNEI. This CDR3 has 16 amino acids.

A few counts support this clonotype. This chain links TRBV27 with TRBJ2-5; weak D call: TRBD2 (6 bases). Trimming removed 3 bases from V and 5 bases from J, with 13 bases in between. There are 14 residues in the CDR3. Looked up from germline, CDR1 is MNHEY and CDR2 is SMNVEV (reference sequence). The CDR3: CASSFGTSRETQYF. The CDR3 region has the DNA TGTGCCAGCAGTTTCGGGACTTCTCGGGAGACCCAGTACTTC.

This clonotype came up a few times. The chain couples TRBV5-6 to TRBJ2-6, with TRBD1 matching over 7 bases. The length of the CDR3 is 16 residues. V lost 4 bases and J lost 2; bases outside the gene matches: 6. Germline assignment: CDR1 SGHDT and CDR2 YYEEEE. This chain's CDR3 is CASSGTVFAGANVLTF. DNA for the CDR3: TGTGCCAGCAGCGGGACAGTCTTTGCTGGGGCCAACGTCCTGACTTTC.

This clonotype was counted many times. The rearrangement joins TRBV20-1 to TRBJ1-2; maybe TRBD1 (6 bases). With 2 bases removed from V and 6 bases from J, the gap between germline ends came to 10 bases. Germline V gives CDR1 DFQATT, CDR2 SNEGSKA (reference sequence). This CDR3 spans 12 amino acids. The CDR3 protein is CSARTGGHGYTF. As DNA, the CDR3 is TGCAGTGCTAGAACGGGGGGCCATGGCTACACCTTC.

This clonotype appeared many times. V gene TRBV6-1 combines with J gene TRBJ1-2, with 9 bases identical to TRBD1. The CDR3 covers 13 residues. Trimming took 6 bases from V and 8 from J; bases not matched to a gene: 7. Germline V gives CDR1 MNHNS, CDR2 SASEGT. The DNA of the CDR3 is TGTGCCAGCAGCCCAACAGGGGGCGAGGGCTACACCTTC. This gives the protein CASSPTGGEGYTF.

This clonotype occurred a few times. The chain carries TRBV6-2 or TRBV6-3 and TRBJ2-2; D call uncertain. Looked up from germline, CDR1 is MNHEY and CDR2 is SVGEGT. The V gene lost 0 bases and the J gene lost 8 bases, with 10 bases spanning the gap. The CDR3 loop spans 14 amino acids. For the CDR3, the DNA is TGTGCCAGCAGTTACTCCCCCGTCGGGGGGGAGCTGTTTTTT. Translating it yields CASSYSPVGGELFF.

The chain has TRBV3-1 and TRBJ1-3, with 7 bases lining up with TRBD1. The CDR3 contains 18 residues. The ends lost 0 bases at V and 0 bases at J; junction bases unmatched: 8. Looked up from germline, CDR1 is LGHDT and CDR2 is YNNKEL (reference sequence). DNA for the CDR3: TGTGCCAGCAGCCAAGATCACCCAGGGACAGCCTCTGGAAACACCATATATTTT. Its translation: CASSQDHPGTASGNTIYF.

There are many counts of this clonotype. This sequence joins TRBV29-1 and TRBJ2-7, with D unresolved. Germline V gene data show CDR1 as SQVTM and CDR2 as ANQGSEA. This CDR3 spans 12 amino acids. The ends were cut back, 4 bases at V and 3 bases at J, with 10 bases in the middle. The CDR3 protein is CSVGASFYEQYF. The CDR3 DNA reads as TGCAGCGTTGGTGCCAGCTTCTACGAGCAGTACTTC.

In its sample, this clonotype was seen many times. J is TRBJ2-3 and V is TRBV5-1; D might be TRBD2 (5 bases). Trimming cost V 7 bases and J 5 bases, with 11 bases left between them. CDR1 is SGHRS and CDR2 is YFSETQ in the germline V gene. The CDR3 loop spans 12 amino acids. The CDR3 DNA reads TGCGCCAGCGGGGAGCGAAGAGATACGCAGTATTTT. This encodes CASGERRDTQYF.

This clonotype was seen ten or more times. The chain combines TRBV3-1 with TRBJ2-2, with D perhaps matching TRBD2 (6 bases). The germline V gene encodes CDR1 LGHDT and CDR2 YNNKEL (reference sequence). Trimming left V 1 base short and J 4 bases short, with 10 bases between. The CDR3 loop spans 15 amino acids. Here the CDR3 reads CASSQVGGGTGELFF. CDR3 sequence (DNA): TGTGCCAGCAGCCAAGTTGGGGGAGGCACCGGGGAGCTGTTTTTT.

This clonotype was counted many times. This rearrangement joins TRBV27 to TRBJ1-2, with D tentatively TRBD1 (6 bases). Germline-derived CDR1 and CDR2 are MNHEY and SMNVEV (reference sequence). CDR3 size: 14 residues. The V and J ends lost 5 bases and 8 bases respectively, with 18 bases between them. Written as DNA, the CDR3 is TGTGCCAGCAGTGTCCTCGGGGGGCCCAACGGCTACACCTTC. This translates into CASSVLGGPNGYTF.

At least ten counts were recorded for this clonotype. This chain joins TRBV28 and TRBJ2-1; D might be TRBD2 (5 bases). V was shortened by 4 bases and J by 2 bases, with 12 bases between the two germline ends. CDR1 and CDR2 (germline): MDHEN, SYDVKM. CDR3 length: 15 residues. CDR3 coding DNA: TGTGCCAGCAGTTCCCCATCCGGGGCCTACAATGAGCAGTTCTTC. This gives the protein CASSSPSGAYNEQFF.

At least ten counts were recorded for this clonotype. The CDR3 loop is CSVWTAEAFF. In DNA form, the CDR3 reads TGCAGCGTCTGGACAGCTGAAGCTTTCTTT. The V call is TRBV29-1, the J call TRBJ1-1, with D maybe TRBD1 (6 bases). V was cut by 6 bases and J by 6 bases, with 8 bases left in between. The V gene's germline CDR1 is SQVTM and CDR2 ANQGSEA. The CDR3 extends over 10 amino acids. The full variable domain, rest sourced from reference TRBV29-1 and TRBJ1-1, is SAVISQKPSRDICQRGTSLTIQCQVDSQVTMMFWYRQQPGQSLTLIATANQGSEATYESGFVIDKFPISRPNLTFSTLTVSNMSPEDSSIYLCSVWTAEAFFGQGTRLTVV.

This clonotype was counted many times. The rearrangement links TRBV5-1 to TRBJ1-1, with TRBD1 matching over 7 bases. The CDR3 consists of 13 residues. Germline CDR1 is SGHRS and CDR2 is YFSETQ. V shed 3 bases, J shed 6 bases, and the junction held 5 bases outside the gene matches. The CDR3, as DNA: TGCGCCAGCAGCTCTACAGGGGCCGCTGAAGCTTTCTTT. Its protein is CASSSTGAAEAFF.

The chain has TRBV6-2 or TRBV6-3 and TRBJ1-1, with D unclear. The germline CDR1 and CDR2 sequences are MNHEY and SVGEGT. Trimming removed 6 bases at V and 0 bases at J, with 14 bases between. The CDR3 extends over 15 amino acids. CDR3 sequence (DNA): TGTGCCAGCAGCCCCGAGGGCGGGATGAACACTGAAGCTTTCTTT. Translation gives CASSPEGGMNTEAFF.

In its sample, this clonotype was seen a few times. The chain carries TRBV12-3 or TRBV12-4 and TRBJ2-5; the match to TRBD2 covers 11 bases. The CDR3 extends over 16 amino acids. V trimming: 7 bases; J trimming: 3 bases; junction bases outside the gene matches: 10. CDR3 nucleotides: TGTGCCAGCACCACCCTAGCGGGAGGAACCAAAGAGACCCAGTACTTC. The encoded protein is CASTTLAGGTKETQYF.

This clonotype came up many times. The chain couples TRBV11-2 to TRBJ2-1; the D gene is possibly TRBD1 (6 bases). The length of the CDR3 is 17 residues. Germline V gene sequence: CDR1 SGHAT, CDR2 FQNNGV. Trimming removed 8 bases from V and 0 bases from J, with 20 bases in between. The CDR3 DNA sequence: TGTGCCAGCTGCCGGACTCCCCAGGGGAGCTCCTACAATGAGCAGTTCTTC. Protein product: CASCRTPQGSSYNEQFF.

This clonotype has at least ten counts. The chain is built from TRBV7-3 and TRBJ2-3; 10 bases line up with TRBD2. The CDR3 consists of 18 residues. The germline V gene encodes CDR1 SGHTA and CDR2 FQGTGA. J lost 1 base, V lost 1 base, and 8 bases had no gene match. The CDR3 protein is CASSLRGLASIGTDTQYF. DNA of the CDR3: TGTGCCAGCAGCTTAAGGGGACTAGCGAGTATAGGCACAGATACGCAGTATTTT. Based on the CDR3 plus reference TRBV7-3 and TRBJ2-3, the full variable domain is GAGVSQTPSNKVTEKGKYVELRCDPISGHTALYWYRQSLGQGPEFLIYFQGTGAADDSGLPNDRFFAVRPEGSVSTLKIQRTERGDSAVYLCASSLRGLASIGTDTQYFGPGTRLTVL.

Remarks on this clonotype: This may be a read error, as it is one base from a much larger clone. The rearrangement uses TRBV11-2 and TRBJ2-7; 10 positions match TRBD2. Germline V CDR1 and CDR2: SGHAT, FQNNGV. This CDR3 region has 15 residues. With 1 base clipped from V and 4 bases from J, the junction kept 4 bases outside the gene matches. CDR3 sequence reads: CASSLVAGGLYEQYF. CDR3 sequence (DNA): TGTGCCAGCAGCTTAGTAGCGGGAGGTCTGTACGAGCAGTACTTC.

This clonotype appeared a few times. The chain links TRBV20-1 to TRBJ2-7; the match to TRBD2 covers 9 bases. Germline V gene sequence: CDR1 DFQATT, CDR2 SNEGSKA (reference sequence). After removal of 2 bases from V and 0 bases from J, the junction contained 2 bases not matched to a gene. The CDR3 covers 14 residues. CDR3 protein: CSARLAGLSYEQYF. The CDR3, as DNA: TGCAGTGCTAGACTAGCGGGGCTCTCCTACGAGCAGTACTTC.

This clonotype was seen ten or more times. The chain employs TRBV6-1 and TRBJ2-1, with TRBD1 as a possible D gene (5 bases). Trimming cost V 7 bases and J 8 bases, with 9 bases left between them. CDR1 is MNHNS, CDR2 SASEGT, per germline. The CDR3 consists of 11 residues. The CDR3 coding sequence is TGTGCCAGCATCCAGGGCCATGAGCAGTTCTTC. Translating it yields CASIQGHEQFF.

The chain couples TRBV10-3 to TRBJ1-1, with D maybe TRBD1 (6 bases). The CDR3 length is 16 residues. The V end was cut by 6 bases, the J end by 0 bases, with 17 bases between. Germline V lookup: CDR1 ENHRY, CDR2 SYGVKD. The DNA for the CDR3 is TGTGCCATCAGCCAGTTAGGACAGTTCATGAACACTGAAGCTTTCTTT. Amino acids: CAISQLGQFMNTEAFF.

In its sample, this clonotype was seen a few times. The rearrangement joins TRBV2 to TRBJ2-7, with 9 nucleotides matching TRBD2. The CDR3 is made up of 16 amino acids. Germline-derived CDR1 and CDR2 are SNHLY and FYNNEI. Trimming took 1 base from V and 2 from J; bases not matched to a gene: 6. The CDR3 nucleotides read TGTGCCAGCAGTGAAGATGGCGGGAGGGCCGCCTACGAGCAGTACTTC. It translates to CASSEDGGRAAYEQYF.

This clonotype occurred a few times. V is TRBV7-9 and J is TRBJ2-3; possibly TRBD2 for D (5 bases). This CDR3 has 14 amino acids. Trimming took off 3 bases at V and 3 bases at J, with 10 bases between the two ends. Germline V gene data show CDR1 as SEHNR and CDR2 as FQNEAQ (reference sequence). CDR3 sequence reads: CASSLWEKTDTQYF. In DNA form, the CDR3 reads TGTGCCAGCAGCTTGTGGGAGAAGACAGATACGCAGTATTTT. The whole variable domain, filled in from reference TRBV7-9 and TRBJ2-3, reads DTGVSQNPRHKITKRGQNVTFRCDPISEHNRLYWYRQTLGQGPEFLTYFQNEAQLEKSRLLSDRFSAERPKGSFSTLEIQRTEQGDSAMYLCASSLWEKTDTQYFGPGTRLTVL.

This clonotype came up many times. V and J are TRBV6-2 or TRBV6-3 and TRBJ1-1; D is unresolved. In germline, CDR1 is MNHEY, CDR2 SVGEGT. Trimming shortened V by 8 bases and J by 8 bases, and 12 bases separated the two germline ends. The CDR3 is 11 residues long. The CDR3 DNA sequence: TGTGCCAGCCGGCAAGCCACAGAAGCTTTCTTT. As protein: CASRQATEAFF.

This clonotype turned up a few times. This chain uses TRBV9 with TRBJ2-1; D is perhaps TRBD2 (6 bases). The CDR3 contains 16 residues. Trimming left V 0 bases short and J 3 bases short, with 13 bases between. Germline V CDR1 and CDR2: SGDLS, YYNGEE. CDR3: CASSVAGEVLYNEQFF. CDR3 DNA sequence: TGTGCCAGCAGCGTAGCTGGGGAGGTACTCTACAATGAGCAGTTCTTC.

This clonotype was counted ten times or more. The rearrangement links TRBV30 to TRBJ2-7, with D maybe TRBD2 (5 bases). V was cut by 3 bases and J by 2 bases, with 14 bases left in between. The CDR3 runs 14 residues. Germline CDR1 reads GTSNPN; CDR2 reads SVGIG (reference sequence). The CDR3 sequence: CAWSPKRVPYEQYF. The CDR3 DNA is TGTGCCTGGAGCCCGAAGAGGGTCCCCTACGAGCAGTACTTC.

This clonotype was picked up many times. This chain links TRBV30 with TRBJ2-7; D perhaps matches TRBD1 (6 bases). Trimming cost V 0 bases and J 2 bases, with 8 bases left between them. CDR3 size: 13 residues. CDR1 is GTSNPN and CDR2 is SVGIG in the germline V gene (reference sequence). The DNA for the CDR3 is TGTGCCTGGAGTGTGGGGGCGCCCTACGAGCAGTACTTC. Translation: CAWSVGAPYEQYF.